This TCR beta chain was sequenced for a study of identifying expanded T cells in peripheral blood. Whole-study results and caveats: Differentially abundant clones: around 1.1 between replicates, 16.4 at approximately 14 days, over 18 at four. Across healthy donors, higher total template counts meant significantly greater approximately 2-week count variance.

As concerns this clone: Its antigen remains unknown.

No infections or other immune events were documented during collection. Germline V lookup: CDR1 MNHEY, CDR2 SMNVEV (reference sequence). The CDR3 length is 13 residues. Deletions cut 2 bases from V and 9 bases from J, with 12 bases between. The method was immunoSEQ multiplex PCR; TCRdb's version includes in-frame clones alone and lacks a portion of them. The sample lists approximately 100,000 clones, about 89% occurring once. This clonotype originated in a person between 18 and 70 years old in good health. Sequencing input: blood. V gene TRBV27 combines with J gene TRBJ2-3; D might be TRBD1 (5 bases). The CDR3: CASSLIGQGTQYF. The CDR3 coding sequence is TGTGCCAGCAGTTTAATTGGGCAGGGAACGCAGTATTTT.